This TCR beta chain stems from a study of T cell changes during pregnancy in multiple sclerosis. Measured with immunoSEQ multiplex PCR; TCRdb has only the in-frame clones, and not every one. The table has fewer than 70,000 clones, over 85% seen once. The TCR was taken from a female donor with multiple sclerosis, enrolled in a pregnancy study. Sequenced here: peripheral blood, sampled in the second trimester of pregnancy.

The CDR3: CASSLGTSSYNEQFF. The CDR3 DNA follows: TGTGCCAGCAGCTTGGGGACTTCCTCCTACAATGAGCAGTTCTTC. The chain uses TRBV5-4 and TRBJ2-1; D may be TRBD2 (5 bases). Per the germline V gene, CDR1 is SGHNT and CDR2 is YYREEE (reference sequence). Trimming took 0 bases from V and 0 from J, leaving 7 bases between them. CDR3 length: 15 residues.